This TCR beta chain was captured by sequencing in a study of T cells in narcolepsy. The table came from immunoSEQ multiplex PCR; TCRdb's copy has only in-frame clones and leaves some out. The sample holds some 15,000 clones, 55% to 75% seen once. V was cut by 4 bases and J by 3 bases, with 15 bases left in between. This CDR3 is built from 15 residues. The germline gives CDR1 SNHLY, CDR2 FYNNEI. This chain links TRBV2 with TRBJ1-1, with D perhaps TRBD1 (6 bases). This sequence was found in a human donor with narcolepsy. Sequencing was performed on CD45RA- memory CD8+ T cells from PBMCs. CDR3 sequence: CASSGKQGGDTEAFF. For the CDR3, the DNA is TGTGCCAGCAGTGGAAAACAGGGCGGGGACACTGAAGCTTTCTTT.